The entry below gives a single TCR beta chain sequence along with its context. This specimen comes from a study of blood T cell repertoires in COVID-19. Study in general: PBMCs, B-cell-depleted T cells, or T cells provided the cDNA or gDNA that made up the material.

Source study methods: Researchers report that nucleated cell counts were estimated from reference gene primer amplification. The table came from immunoSEQ multiplex PCR; TCRdb's copy has only in-frame clones and leaves some out. That table supplies the V and J calls and clone size; D and trimming were determined from the DNA. The profile covers 190,000 or so clones, with approximately 80% appearing a single time and around 9% taken by the ten largest. The length of the CDR3 is 14 residues. J gave up 1 base and V 4 bases, and 1 base lay outside the gene matches. Per germline, CDR1 LGHDT and CDR2 YNNKEL (reference sequence).

The sequenced sample was PBMCs or T cells enriched from blood (not recorded which). This receptor was taken from a man aged 35 to 55 who had recovered from COVID-19. The chain recombines TRBV3-1 (or the pseudogene TRBV3-2) with TRBJ2-7; 10 bases agree with TRBD1. CDR3 sequence reads: CASSLGQGSYEQYF. CDR3 coding DNA: TGTGCCAGCAGCCTGGGACAGGGGTCCTACGAGCAGTACTTC.